Detailed here is one T cell receptor beta chain. Its antigen is unknown. These data come from a study of T-cell reconstitution after alpha-beta-depleted transplantation in children. Study observations and caveats: Surviving recipient cells, namely T cells and thymic progenitors, were the source of high day-60 TCRbeta diversity in some patients. Reportedly, roughly two months post-transplant, alpha-beta T cells arose from several hundred expanded graft clones.

The CDR3 covers 17 residues. V dropped 8 bases and J dropped 2; count of bases not matched to a gene: 13. Germline V gene lookup returns CDR1 SEHNR and CDR2 FQNEAQ (reference sequence). Unique molecular identifiers were used to barcode this TCRbeta library. In TCRdb, the PCR reads were re-called with MiXCR into one record per CDR3 protein. The sample has some 290,000 distinct CDR3 sequences, around 25% seen once. This clonotype originated in a male patient younger than 18 who had a stem cell transplant for acute lymphoblastic leukemia, so the T cells may come from the graft donor. Sequencing used PBMCs, mostly from graft donor cells, obtained 180 days after TCRalphabeta/CD19-depleted stem cell transplant. The chain combines TRBV7-9 with TRBJ2-3; 10 nucleotides match TRBD2. CDR3 coding DNA: TGTGCCAGCCCCCCCCCGTGGACTAGCGGTACCACAGATACGCAGTATTTT. This encodes CASPPPWTSGTTDTQYF.